The clone carrying this TCR beta chain was counted once. Its specificity is not known. The data were obtained in a study of shared clonotypes between healthy human individuals. Whole-study results and caveats: Only blood underwent sampling, and tissue repertoires likely differ.

In the naive CD8 group, cells lacked CD45RO and were positively selected for CCR7, so terminally differentiated effector memory CD45RA+ cells were left out. The CDR3 extends over 16 amino acids. Trimming cost V 2 bases and J 3 bases; bases outside gene matches: 2. CDR1 SEHNR and CDR2 FQNEAQ come from the germline V gene (reference sequence). Sequenced by immunoSEQ multiplex PCR; TCRdb stores in-frame clones only, minus some. The sample holds about 2 million clones; about 95% are singletons and the top ten take less than 1.5%. The TCR was taken from a man aged 18 to 29 in good health. Material: naive CD8+ T cells sorted from blood. The chain carries TRBV7-9 and TRBJ2-7, with 15 nucleotides matching TRBD2. CDR3 region: CASSLPGLAGGYEQYF. Written as DNA, the CDR3 is TGTGCCAGCAGCTTACCGGGACTAGCGGGAGGCTACGAGCAGTACTTC.